These 13 T cell receptor beta chains originate from one sample sequenced in a study of T-cell reconstitution after alpha-beta-depleted transplantation in children. This sample's TCRbeta library carried unique molecular identifier barcodes. MiXCR, run by TCRdb on the PCR reads, gives a single entry per CDR3 protein. This table holds hundreds of thousands of distinct CDR3 sequences, 8.2% found once. The source material was PBMCs, mostly from graft donor cells, sampled 180 days after TCRalphabeta/CD19-depleted stem cell transplant. The receptors here all came from a male patient aged 10 to 17 who had a stem cell transplant for acute lymphoblastic leukemia, so the T cells may come from the graft donor.

This clonotype was counted ten times or more. The chain links TRBV5-6 to TRBJ2-2; 7 bases fit TRBD1. V was clipped by 5 bases and J by 4 bases; unmatched bases: 5. Germline V gene lookup returns CDR1 SGHDT and CDR2 YYEEEE. The CDR3 sequence is 14 residues long. Here the CDR3 DNA reads TGTGCCAGCAGACCTAACAGGGGCACCGGGGAGCTGTTTTTT. Residues: CASRPNRGTGELFF.

This clonotype has ten or more counts. This chain joins TRBV29-1 and TRBJ2-7, with D perhaps TRBD2 (5 bases). The CDR3 has 12 amino acids. V shed 4 bases and J shed 0 bases, with 7 bases lying between them. Germline-derived CDR1 and CDR2 are SQVTM and ANQGSEA. The CDR3 DNA reads TGCAGCGTTGCCGGGAACTCCTACGAGCAGTACTTC. It specifies CSVAGNSYEQYF.

This clonotype was observed at least ten times. V usage is TRBV5-1 and J usage is TRBJ2-1; 15 bases match TRBD2. The CDR3 extends over 16 amino acids. V was clipped by 4 bases and J by 9 bases; unmatched bases: 8. Per the germline V gene, CDR1 is SGHRS and CDR2 is YFSETQ. In DNA, the CDR3 is TGCGCCAGCAGCGCCGGGACTAGCGGGAGGAGAGGTGAGCAGTTCTTC. The encoded protein is CASSAGTSGRRGEQFF.

This clonotype was recorded once. A much larger clonotype is one base distant, so this may be a read error. The chain carries TRBV5-5 and TRBJ1-2; D is uncertain. Trimming removed 0 bases at V and 13 bases at J, with 13 bases between. CDR1 and CDR2 from the germline V gene are SGHKS and YYEKEE (reference sequence). The length of the CDR3 is 12 residues. The CDR3 region has the DNA TGTGCCAGCAGCTTGGGGTGGCCTGCATGCACCTTC. This sequence encodes CASSLGWPACTF.

This clonotype came up many times. The chain is built from TRBV10-2 and TRBJ2-7; D unresolved. Germline assignment: CDR1 WSHSY and CDR2 SAAADI. V gave up 5 bases and J gave up 3 bases, with 14 bases separating them. The length of the CDR3 is 14 residues. In nucleotides, the CDR3 is TGCGCCAGCAGTAAACCCGCCCTAAGCTACGAGCAGTACTTC. Translating gives CASSKPALSYEQYF.

Comments on this clonotype: A read error may be the cause here, since a much bigger clone is one base away. The genes are TRBV6-1 and TRBJ2-2; no clear D. V was pared by 5 bases and J by 4 bases, with 14 bases between. The CDR3 loop spans 15 amino acids. Germline CDR1 and CDR2: MNHNS and SASEGT. The CDR3 region is CASSPQRWITGELFF. The DNA for the CDR3 is TGTGCCAGCAGTCCCCAAAGGTGGATCACCGGGGAGCTGTTTTTT.

This clonotype has at least ten counts. The rearrangement uses TRBV9 and TRBJ2-3, with 7 nucleotides matching TRBD1. Germline CDR1 SGDLS, CDR2 YYNGEE. CDR3 length: 15 residues. J lost 5 bases, V lost 4 bases, and 10 bases had no gene match. CDR3 in DNA: TGTGCCAGCAGCCCAGATGAGGGGGCGAAAGATACGCAGTATTTT. It encodes CASSPDEGAKDTQYF.

This clonotype was detected a few times. The chain couples TRBV2 to TRBJ2-3; D unclear. CDR1 is SNHLY and CDR2 is FYNNEI in the germline V gene. The CDR3 loop spans 14 amino acids. V lost 8 bases, J lost 2 bases, and 14 bases lay in between. For the CDR3, the DNA is TGTGCCAGCCGGACGCCTCTACCCACAGATACGCAGTATTTT. Protein sequence: CASRTPLPTDTQYF.

This clonotype was seen repeatedly, ten times or more. The chain links TRBV29-1 to TRBJ1-2, with 7 bases identical to TRBD1. The CDR3 runs 12 residues. The V gene end was trimmed by 7 bases and the J gene end by 4 bases; junction bases not matched to a gene: 6. Germline loops: CDR1 SQVTM, CDR2 ANQGSEA. CDR3 nucleotides: TGCAGCGCCCTCGGGACAGTCTATGGCTACACCTTC. Its translation is CSALGTVYGYTF. The variable domain in full, with the rest retrieved from reference TRBV29-1 and TRBJ1-2, is SAVISQKPSRDICQRGTSLTIQCQVDSQVTMMFWYRQQPGQSLTLIATANQGSEATYESGFVIDKFPISRPNLTFSTLTVSNMSPEDSSIYLCSALGTVYGYTFGSGTRLTVV.

This clonotype was seen many times. The rearrangement joins TRBV5-1 to TRBJ2-3; 8 nucleotides line up with TRBD1. V lost 6 bases to trimming and J lost 5 bases; unmatched junction nucleotides: 8. This CDR3 region has 14 residues. Germline-derived CDR1 and CDR2 are SGHRS and YFSETQ. The CDR3 nucleotides read TGCGCCAGCAAGGACAGGGCATTGGTAGATACGCAGTATTTT. Translation: CASKDRALVDTQYF.

This clonotype came up many times. CDR3 residues: CASSLDRRNYGYTF. The CDR3 DNA follows: TGTGCCAGCAGTTTAGACAGGAGAAACTATGGCTACACCTTC. The chain has TRBV27 and TRBJ1-2, with D possibly TRBD1 on 6 matching bases. V was trimmed by 2 bases and J by 2 bases, leaving 9 bases between them. Germline CDR1 MNHEY, CDR2 SMNVEV (reference sequence). The CDR3 covers 14 residues.

The chain is built from TRBV9 and TRBJ2-5, with TRBD1 identical over 7 bases. This CDR3 is 12 amino acids long. Germline lookup yields CDR1 SGDLS and CDR2 YYNGEE. V was pared by 7 bases and J by 0 bases, with 0 bases of the junction left unmatched. The CDR3 nucleotides read TGTGCCAGCGGGACAGACCAAGAGACCCAGTACTTC. Amino acids: CASGTDQETQYF.

This clonotype was seen many times. J is TRBJ2-2 and V is TRBV7-9; possible D gene TRBD2, 5 bases. The CDR3 length is 13 residues. Trimming shortened V by 11 bases and J by 5 bases, and 15 bases separated the two germline ends. Per the germline V gene, CDR1 is SEHNR and CDR2 is FQNEAQ (reference sequence). CDR3 in amino acids: CAHPLRGTGELFF. As DNA, the CDR3 is TGTGCCCATCCCCTGCGCGGGACCGGGGAGCTGTTTTTT.